One sample yielded the 5 T cell receptor beta chains listed below, sequenced in a study of monozygotic twins with cystic fibrosis. Method: immunoSEQ multiplex PCR; TCRdb's copy keeps in-frame clones and lacks some. Of about 15,000 clones in the sample, approximately 92% were seen once. The sample was blood. The receptor source for this set is a girl aged 2 to 9 with cystic fibrosis.

The CDR3 sequence is CASSLVLARETQYF. CDR3 DNA: TGTGCCAGCAGCTTAGTTCTAGCGAGGGAGACCCAGTACTTC. This chain connects TRBV7-9 to TRBJ2-5, with D possibly matching TRBD2 (6 bases). Per germline, CDR1 SEHNR and CDR2 FQNEAQ (reference sequence). V was trimmed by 1 base and J by 5 bases, leaving 11 bases between them. CDR3 size: 14 residues.

This chain connects TRBV7-2 to TRBJ1-2, with D uncertain. The CDR3 sequence is 13 residues long. V was shortened by 5 bases and J by 4 bases, with 11 bases between the two germline ends. Germline assignment: CDR1 SGHTA and CDR2 FQGNSA. The CDR3 protein is CASSQSLGYGYTF. In DNA form, the CDR3 reads TGTGCCAGCAGCCAGAGCCTCGGCTATGGCTACACCTTC.

This clone has just one count. The chain has TRBV7-2 and TRBJ2-1, with 9 bases lining up with TRBD2. The germline CDR1 and CDR2 sequences are SGHTA and FQGNSA. V lost 5 bases to trimming and J lost 3 bases; unmatched junction nucleotides: 11. The CDR3 totals 17 residues. The CDR3 here is CASSPRGGRAFYNEQFF. CDR3 DNA: TGTGCCAGCAGCCCCAGAGGCGGGAGGGCCTTCTACAATGAGCAGTTCTTC.

The CDR3 sequence is CASRGPPLAGEVKYF. The CDR3 nucleotides read TGTGCCAGCAGGGGGCCCCCACTAGCGGGAGAGGTTAAGTATTTT. The chain couples TRBV2 to TRBJ2-3; 11 bases align to TRBD2. CDR1 is SNHLY, CDR2 FYNNEI, per germline. V lost 6 bases and J lost 13; bases outside the gene matches: 15. CDR3 length equals 15 residues.

The rearrangement joins TRBV6-5 to TRBJ1-2, with TRBD1 identical over 7 bases. The CDR3 contains 14 residues. Trimming took 6 bases from V and 2 from J; bases not matched to a gene: 6. The germline V gene encodes CDR1 MNHEY and CDR2 SVGAGI. The CDR3 reads CASRIQGGNYGYTF. The CDR3 coding sequence is TGTGCCAGCAGAATTCAGGGGGGAAACTATGGCTACACCTTC.